These 13 T cell receptor beta chains originate from one sample sequenced in a study of cytomegalovirus exposure and HLA in healthy donors. Primers: 60 Vbeta forward and 13 Jbeta reverse. TCRdb's table, derived via immunoSEQ multiplex PCR, lists solely in-frame clones and lacks some. The sample carries 150,000 to 200,000 clones, 75% to 90% recorded once. The specimen was PBMCs. These receptors all come from a woman aged 45-65 years in good health and CMV-seropositive.

This chain connects TRBV10-2 to TRBJ2-2, with 12 bases that match TRBD1. The CDR3 consists of 17 residues. Per germline, CDR1 WSHSY and CDR2 SAAADI. V shed 8 bases and J 1 base; nucleotides not matched to a gene: 8. The CDR3 nucleotides read TGCGCCAGCCGGGACAGGGGGCGCTGGGAGAACACCGGGGAGCTGTTTTTT. It is translated as CASRDRGRWENTGELFF.

The genes are TRBV7-8 and TRBJ2-7; 8 positions agree with TRBD2. The V and J ends lost 1 base and 2 bases, in that order; junction bases with no gene match: 7. Germline V gives CDR1 SGHVS, CDR2 FQNEAQ. CDR3 length equals 16 residues. CDR3 in DNA: TGTGCCAGCAGCTTAGAGTGGGCGGGGGGAACCTACGAGCAGTACTTC. It translates to CASSLEWAGGTYEQYF.

The chain uses TRBV7-8 and TRBJ2-3; weak D call: TRBD1 (5 bases). The CDR3 spans 14 residues. Germline V gene lookup returns CDR1 SGHVS and CDR2 FQNEAQ. The ends were cut back, 3 bases at V and 3 bases at J, with 10 bases in the middle. The CDR3 is CASSFRVGTDTQYF. The CDR3 nucleotides are TGTGCCAGCAGCTTCAGGGTAGGGACAGATACGCAGTATTTT.

The J gene is TRBJ1-1, the V gene TRBV6-5, with 8 bases lining up with TRBD1. Germline CDR1 is MNHEY and CDR2 is SVGAGI. V lost 4 bases, J lost 5 bases, and 9 bases stayed unmatched. The CDR3 consists of 15 residues. The CDR3 DNA sequence: TGTGCCAGCAGTTTTTCCCTCCGGACAGGGACTGAAGCTTTCTTT. Translation: CASSFSLRTGTEAFF.

About this clone itself: The limits of the CDR3 on the DNA are not certain, so only TCRdb's listed CDR3 is given. The V gene is TRBV7-5, the J gene TRBJ1-2; the D segment call TRBD1 is taken from the table without a DNA check. TRBV7-5 is assigned pseudogene status. Counting both end residues, the CDR3 totals 16 amino acids. This chain's CDR3 is CVRSLEVAGGTYGYTF.

The chain couples TRBV9 to TRBJ1-1; possible D gene TRBD1, 6 bases. Trimming took off 0 bases at V and 5 bases at J, with 14 bases between the two ends. Germline V gene data show CDR1 as SGDLS and CDR2 as YYNGEE. The CDR3 loop spans 15 amino acids. The CDR3 loop is CASSVAPGAGTEAFF. In nucleotides, the CDR3 is TGTGCCAGCAGCGTAGCCCCAGGGGCTGGTACTGAAGCTTTCTTT.

The chain couples TRBV27 to TRBJ2-5; 7 bases are shared with TRBD1. The CDR3 sequence is 15 residues long. V was pared by 3 bases and J by 2 bases, with 6 bases of the junction left unmatched. Germline V gene sequence: CDR1 MNHEY, CDR2 SMNVEV (reference sequence). The CDR3 coding sequence is TGTGCCAGCAGTTTCCGACGGGACAGTCAAGAGACCCAGTACTTC. The encoded protein is CASSFRRDSQETQYF.

The rearrangement links TRBV4-1 to TRBJ2-3, with TRBD2 matching over 8 bases. Germline assignment: CDR1 MGHRA and CDR2 YSYEKL. This CDR3 spans 15 amino acids. Trimming at V came to 3 bases and at J to 5 bases, leaving 7 bases not matched to a gene. As DNA, the CDR3 is TGCGCCAGCAGCCATCCCCCGCGGGGGGAAGATACGCAGTATTTT. The encoded protein is CASSHPPRGEDTQYF.

This chain joins TRBV18 and TRBJ1-6; D remains ambiguous. Trimming removed 1 base from V and 5 bases from J, with 12 bases in between. Germline CDR1 reads KGHSH; CDR2 reads LQKENI. CDR3 length equals 16 residues. This CDR3 is CASSPQDSVDNSPLHF. The CDR3 DNA sequence: TGTGCCAGCTCACCACAGGACTCAGTGGATAATTCACCCCTCCACTTT.

This clone has a handful of counts. This specimen includes other DNA sequences encoding the same CDR3. The chain combines TRBV9 with TRBJ2-7; unclear D gene. Trimming left V 0 bases short and J 0 bases short, with 7 bases between. This CDR3 is 14 amino acids long. CDR1 is SGDLS, CDR2 YYNGEE, per germline. The CDR3 spells CASSVGPSSYEQYF. The DNA for the CDR3 is TGTGCCAGCAGCGTAGGTCCGAGCTCCTACGAGCAGTACTTC.

In DNA form, the CDR3 reads TGCGCCAGCAGCCAAGCGCTTACAGGGGGCACCGGGGAGCTGTTTTTT. It yields the protein CASSQALTGGTGELFF. V usage is TRBV4-3 and J usage is TRBJ2-2; 8 bases are a match to TRBD1. Germline V gene lookup returns CDR1 LGHNA and CDR2 YSLEER. V gave up 1 base and J gave up 4 bases; unmatched junction bases: 5. CDR3 length: 16 residues.

This chain connects TRBV5-4 to TRBJ2-3, with D maybe TRBD2 (6 bases). This CDR3 has 17 amino acids. CDR1 SGHNT and CDR2 YYREEE come from the germline V gene (reference sequence). Trimming removed 0 bases at V and 2 bases at J, with 16 bases between. CDR3 loop: CASSLEGPAGTTDTQYF. CDR3 DNA sequence: TGTGCCAGCAGCTTGGAGGGGCCGGCGGGGACCACAGATACGCAGTATTTT.

CDR3 DNA sequence: TGTGCCAGCAGTCCAACAGGGCTGGGGTACAATGAGCAGTTCTTC. Its protein product is CASSPTGLGYNEQFF. The rearrangement joins TRBV7-2 to TRBJ2-1; tentatively, D is TRBD1 (6 bases). Trimming pared 6 bases from V and 4 bases from J, leaving 16 bases between. This CDR3 is 15 amino acids long. Germline CDR1 is SGHTA and CDR2 is FQGNSA.